These 9 T cell receptor beta chains were all obtained from the same sample, sequenced in a study of blood T cell repertoires in COVID-19 (dated by TCRdb to about 2020). Libraries came from the immunoSEQ multiplex PCR assay. The table comes from immuneACCESS by way of TCRdb, which keeps in-frame sequences with V and J called. Part of the clones is missing from these tables; in studies checked, under half for an unresolved V gene and the rest for unknown reasons. Present in this sample are around 200,000 clones, roughly 80% of which were seen just once. The ten largest clones add up to around 18% of the sample. The specimen was peripheral blood. These receptors were obtained from an elderly woman with active or convalescent COVID-19.

This sequence joins TRBV15 and TRBJ1-4; 9 nucleotides match TRBD1. From germline, CDR1 is LNHNV and CDR2 YYDKDF (reference sequence). The CDR3 is made up of 17 amino acids. V gave up 1 base and J gave up 7 bases; unmatched junction bases: 10. CDR3 loop: CATSRAMGGQGTEKLFF. The CDR3 bases are TGTGCCACCAGCAGAGCTATGGGGGGACAGGGCACTGAAAAACTGTTTTTT.

This rearrangement joins TRBV7-2 to TRBJ1-2, with D perhaps TRBD1 (5 bases). V was pared by 0 bases and J by 7 bases, with 12 bases between. Looked up from germline, CDR1 is SGHTA and CDR2 is FQGNSA. The CDR3 has 14 residues. The CDR3 DNA follows: TGTGCCAGCAGCTTAGCTAGCGGGGGGGGTGGCTACACCTTC. It is translated as CASSLASGGGGYTF. The full variable domain, in which reference TRBV7-2 and TRBJ1-2 provide the parts outside the CDR3, is GAGVSQSPSNKVTEKGKDVELRCDPISGHTALYWYRQSLGQGLEFLIYFQGNSAPDKSGLPSDRFSAERTGGSVSTLTIQRTQQEDSAVYLCASSLASGGGGYTFGSGTRLTVV.

The chain couples TRBV5-1 to TRBJ1-6; possible D gene TRBD1, 6 bases. The V gene lost 6 bases and the J gene lost 7 bases, with 11 bases spanning the gap. Per germline, CDR1 SGHRS and CDR2 YFSETQ. CDR3 length: 13 amino acids. CDR3 loop: CASTGTQNSPLHF. Here the CDR3 DNA reads TGCGCCAGCACCGGGACACAGAATTCACCCCTCCACTTT.

The rearrangement links TRBV7-2 to TRBJ2-7, with 9 bases matching TRBD2. This CDR3 has 17 amino acids. V lost 2 bases, J lost 4 bases, and 12 bases stayed unmatched. Germline assignment: CDR1 SGHTA and CDR2 FQGNSA. The CDR3 is CASSLQVAGGPGYEQYF. The CDR3 bases are TGTGCCAGCAGCTTACAGGTCGCGGGGGGGCCGGGGTACGAGCAGTACTTC.

V usage is TRBV2 and J usage is TRBJ1-5, with D maybe TRBD1 (5 bases). CDR1 and CDR2 (germline): SNHLY, FYNNEI. The CDR3 covers 15 residues. V was clipped by 2 bases and J by 8 bases, with 16 bases between them. The CDR3 nucleotides read TGTGCCAGCAGTGAACACGGTGGAGGGACCGAGCCCCAGCATTTT. Translation: CASSEHGGGTEPQHF.

This clone was detected only a few times. The V gene is TRBV2, the J gene TRBJ2-2, with TRBD2 as a possible D gene (5 bases). CDR1 is SNHLY, CDR2 FYNNEI, per germline. V was clipped by 4 bases and J by 6 bases, with 9 bases between them. The CDR3 spans 13 residues. In DNA form, the CDR3 reads TGTGCCAGCAGTGGTGAGGGCGCCGGGGAGCTGTTTTTT. It is translated as CASSGEGAGELFF.

This chain uses TRBV7-6 with TRBJ1-2, with 10 bases matching TRBD1. Trimming took 4 bases from V and 2 from J; bases not matched to a gene: 4. The CDR3 runs to 15 residues. CDR1 and CDR2 (germline): SGHVS, FNYEAQ. The CDR3 region is CASSSPGQGNYGYTF. Here the CDR3 DNA reads TGTGCCAGCAGCTCCCCGGGACAGGGGAACTATGGCTACACCTTC. The full variable domain, its missing parts supplied by reference TRBV7-6 and TRBJ1-2, is GAGVSQSPRYKVTKRGQDVALRCDPISGHVSLYWYRQALGQGPEFLTYFNYEAQQDKSGLPNDRFSAERPEGSISTLTIQRTEQRDSAMYRCASSSPGQGNYGYTFGSGTRLTVV.

The rearrangement uses TRBV23-1 and TRBJ2-7; D is unresolved. TRBV23-1 is known as an ORF, though its function is uncertain. The CDR3 consists of 13 residues. Trimming removed 3 bases from V and 1 base from J, with 7 bases in between. The CDR3 coding sequence is TGCGCCAGCAGTCACGAGGCGTCCTACGAGCAGTACTTC. This sequence encodes CASSHEASYEQYF.

This sequence joins TRBV19 and TRBJ1-1, with TRBD1 matching 7 bases. The V gene end was trimmed by 6 bases and the J gene end by 6 bases; junction bases not matched to a gene: 4. CDR1 and CDR2 from the germline V gene are LNHDA and SQIVND (reference sequence). CDR3 length equals 12 residues. CDR3 sequence (DNA): TGTGCCAGTAGAACAGGGGCCGCTGAAGCTTTCTTT. The encoded protein is CASRTGAAEAFF. The whole variable domain, filled in from reference TRBV19 and TRBJ1-1, reads DGGITQSPKYLFRKEGQNVTLSCEQNLNHDAMYWYRQDPGQGLRLIYYSQIVNDFQKGDIAEGYSVSREKKESFPLTVTSAQKNPTAFYLCASRTGAAEAFFGQGTRLTVV.